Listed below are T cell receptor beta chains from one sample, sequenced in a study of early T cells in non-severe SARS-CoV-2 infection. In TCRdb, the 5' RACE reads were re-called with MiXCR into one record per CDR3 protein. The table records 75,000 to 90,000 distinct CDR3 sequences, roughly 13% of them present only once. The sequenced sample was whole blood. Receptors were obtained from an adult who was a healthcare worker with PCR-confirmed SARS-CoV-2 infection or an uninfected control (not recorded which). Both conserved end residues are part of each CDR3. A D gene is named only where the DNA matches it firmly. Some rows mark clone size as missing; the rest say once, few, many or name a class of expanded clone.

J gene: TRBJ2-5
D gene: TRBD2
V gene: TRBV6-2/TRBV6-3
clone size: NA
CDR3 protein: CASSYPGLAGSSTQHF
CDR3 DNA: TGTGCCAGCAGTTACCCGGGACTAGCGGGGTCCTCGACCCAGCACTTC

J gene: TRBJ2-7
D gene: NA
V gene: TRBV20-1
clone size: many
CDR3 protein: CSALRTETEQYF
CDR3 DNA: TGCAGTGCCCTAAGGACTGAAACCGAGCAGTACTTC

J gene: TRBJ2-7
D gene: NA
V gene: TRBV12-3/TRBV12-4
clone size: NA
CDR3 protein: CASTSSLYEQYF
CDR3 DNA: TGTGCCAGCACCAGCAGCCTCTACGAGCAGTACTTC

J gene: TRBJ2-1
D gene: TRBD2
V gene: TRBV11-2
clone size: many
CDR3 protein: CASSLEAAGNNEQFF
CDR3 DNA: TGTGCCAGCAGCTTAGAGGCAGCGGGGAACAATGAGCAGTTCTTC

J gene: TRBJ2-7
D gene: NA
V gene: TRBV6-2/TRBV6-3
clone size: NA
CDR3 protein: CASSFGWEQYF
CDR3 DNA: TGTGCCAGCAGTTTCGGGTGGGAGCAGTACTTC

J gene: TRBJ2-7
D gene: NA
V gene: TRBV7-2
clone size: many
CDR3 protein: CASGRSSYEQYF
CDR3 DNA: TGTGCCAGCGGCCGGAGTTCCTACGAGCAGTACTTC

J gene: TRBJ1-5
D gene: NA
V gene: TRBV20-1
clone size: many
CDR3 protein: CSAQWGNQPQHF
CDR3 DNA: TGCAGTGCTCAATGGGGCAATCAGCCCCAGCATTTT

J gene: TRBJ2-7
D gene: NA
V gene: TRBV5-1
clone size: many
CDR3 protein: CASSPRASYEQYF
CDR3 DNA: TGCGCCAGCAGCCCTCGGGCCTCCTACGAGCAGTACTTC

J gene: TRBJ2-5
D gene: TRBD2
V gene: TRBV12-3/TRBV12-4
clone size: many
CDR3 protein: CASRPSNQRGETQYF
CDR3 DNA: TGTGCCAGCAGACCATCGAATCAGCGGGGAGAGACCCAGTACTTC

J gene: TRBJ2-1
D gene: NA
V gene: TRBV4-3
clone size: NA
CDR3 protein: CASSQDAGSNEQFF
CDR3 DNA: TGCGCCAGCAGCCAAGACGCGGGATCCAATGAGCAGTTCTTC

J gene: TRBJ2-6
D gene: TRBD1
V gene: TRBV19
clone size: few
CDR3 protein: CASSPGQGANGANVLTF
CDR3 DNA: TGTGCCAGTAGCCCCGGGCAGGGGGCTAATGGGGCCAACGTCCTGACTTTC

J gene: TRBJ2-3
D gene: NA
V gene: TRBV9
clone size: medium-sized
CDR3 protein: CASSVGGMVDTQYF
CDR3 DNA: TGTGCCAGCAGCGTTGGCGGTATGGTAGATACGCAGTATTTT

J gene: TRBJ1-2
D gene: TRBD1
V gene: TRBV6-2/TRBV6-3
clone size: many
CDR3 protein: CASTPDRVLGYTF
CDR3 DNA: TGTGCCAGCACCCCGGACAGGGTCCTTGGCTACACCTTC

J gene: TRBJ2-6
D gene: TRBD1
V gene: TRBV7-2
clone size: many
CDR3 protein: CASSLTGGTGANVLTF
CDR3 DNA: TGTGCCAGCAGCTTAACAGGGGGCACTGGGGCCAACGTCCTGACTTTC

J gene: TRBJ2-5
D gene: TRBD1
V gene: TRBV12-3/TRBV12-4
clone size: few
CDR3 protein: CASSFSGTGDGQETQYF
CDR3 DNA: TGTGCCAGCAGTTTCTCCGGGACAGGGGATGGGCAAGAGACCCAGTACTTC

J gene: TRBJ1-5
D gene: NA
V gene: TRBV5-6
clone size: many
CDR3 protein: CASSFSIDGNQPQHF
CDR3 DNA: TGTGCCAGCAGCTTTTCAATTGATGGCAATCAGCCCCAGCATTTT

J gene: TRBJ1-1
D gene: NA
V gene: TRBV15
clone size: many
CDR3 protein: CAVGTVMNTEAFF
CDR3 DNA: TGTGCCGTAGGAACAGTCATGAACACTGAAGCTTTCTTT

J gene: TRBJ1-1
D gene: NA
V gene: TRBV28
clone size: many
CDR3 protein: CASSSGNLNTEAFF
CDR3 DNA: TGTGCCAGCAGTTCGGGGAATCTGAACACTGAAGCTTTCTTT

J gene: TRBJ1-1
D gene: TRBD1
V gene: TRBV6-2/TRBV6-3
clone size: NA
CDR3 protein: CASKNNRGLDWMNTEAFF
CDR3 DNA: TGTGCCAGCAAAAACAACAGGGGGCTGGATTGGATGAACACTGAAGCTTTCTTT

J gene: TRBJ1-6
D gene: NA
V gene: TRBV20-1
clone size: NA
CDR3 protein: CSAPSAGRSSPLHF
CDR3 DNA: TGCAGTGCCCCGTCGGCAGGTCGATCATCACCCCTCCACTTT

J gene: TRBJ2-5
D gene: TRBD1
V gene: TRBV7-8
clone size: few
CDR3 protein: CASSLPEGTGVEETQYF
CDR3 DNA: TGTGCCAGCAGCTTACCTGAAGGGACAGGGGTGGAAGAGACCCAGTACTTC

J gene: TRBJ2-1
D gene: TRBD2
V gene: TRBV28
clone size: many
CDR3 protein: CASSPGTSLNGQFF
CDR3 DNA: TGTGCCAGCAGCCCCGGGACTAGCCTAAACGGGCAGTTCTTC